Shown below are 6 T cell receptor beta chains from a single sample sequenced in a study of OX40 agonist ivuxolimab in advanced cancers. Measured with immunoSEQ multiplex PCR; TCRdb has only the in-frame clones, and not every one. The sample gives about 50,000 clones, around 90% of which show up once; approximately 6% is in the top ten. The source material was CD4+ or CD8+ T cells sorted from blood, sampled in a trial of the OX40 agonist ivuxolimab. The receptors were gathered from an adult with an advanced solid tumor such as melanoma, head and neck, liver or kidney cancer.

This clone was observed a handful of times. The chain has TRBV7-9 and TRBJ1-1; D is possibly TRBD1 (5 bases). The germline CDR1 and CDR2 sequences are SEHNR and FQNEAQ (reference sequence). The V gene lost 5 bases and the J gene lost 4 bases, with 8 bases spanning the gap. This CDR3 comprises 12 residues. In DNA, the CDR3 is TGTGCCAGCAGCCCAGGGATCACTGAAGCTTTCTTT. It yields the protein CASSPGITEAFF.

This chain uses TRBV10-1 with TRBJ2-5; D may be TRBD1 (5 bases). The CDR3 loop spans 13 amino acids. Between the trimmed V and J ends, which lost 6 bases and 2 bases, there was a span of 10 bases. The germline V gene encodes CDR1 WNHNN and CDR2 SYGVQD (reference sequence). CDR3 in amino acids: CASSATEQETQYF. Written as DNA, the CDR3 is TGCGCCAGCAGCGCGACAGAACAAGAGACCCAGTACTTC.

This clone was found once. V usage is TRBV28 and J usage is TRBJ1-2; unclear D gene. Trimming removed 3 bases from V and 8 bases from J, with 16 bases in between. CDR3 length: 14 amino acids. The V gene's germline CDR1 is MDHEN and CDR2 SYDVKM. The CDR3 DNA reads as TGTGCCAGCAGTTTCCACCCCTCGGGCGTCGGCTACACCTTC. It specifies CASSFHPSGVGYTF.

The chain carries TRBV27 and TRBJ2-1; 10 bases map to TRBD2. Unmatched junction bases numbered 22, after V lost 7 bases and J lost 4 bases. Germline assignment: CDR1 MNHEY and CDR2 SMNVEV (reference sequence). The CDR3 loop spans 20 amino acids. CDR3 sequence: CASTALSIAGGNGAYNEQFF. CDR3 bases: TGTGCCAGCACCGCCTTATCAATAGCGGGAGGAAATGGAGCTTACAATGAGCAGTTCTTC.

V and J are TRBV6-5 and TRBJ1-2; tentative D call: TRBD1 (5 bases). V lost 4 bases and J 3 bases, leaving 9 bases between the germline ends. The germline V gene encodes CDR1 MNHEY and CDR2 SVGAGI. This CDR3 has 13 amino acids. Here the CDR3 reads CASSSGDHYGYTF. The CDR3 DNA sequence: TGTGCCAGCAGTTCTGGGGACCACTATGGCTACACCTTC.

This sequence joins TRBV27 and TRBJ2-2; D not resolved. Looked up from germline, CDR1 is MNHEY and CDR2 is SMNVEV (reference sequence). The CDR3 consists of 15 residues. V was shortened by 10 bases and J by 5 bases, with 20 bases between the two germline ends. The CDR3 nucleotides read TGTGCCACTAAAATCGGGTTCTCTGGAACCGGGGAGCTGTTTTTT. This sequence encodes CATKIGFSGTGELFF.